The T cell receptor (beta chain) described here comes from a study of shared clonotypes between healthy human individuals. Study-level background: Used for every donor were three CD4 naive, three CD4 memory, two CD8 naive and one CD8 memory plate.

At the deep level, the assay was run. The input for sorted-subset replicate PCRs was approximately 210 ng DNA, tens of thousands of T cell genomes. In the original workflow: ImmunoSEQ sequences covered only the junction and lacked quality scores; filtering therefore differed. TCRdb's table, derived via immunoSEQ multiplex PCR, lists solely in-frame clones and lacks some. V and J calls and clone size are given by that table; D and trimming were obtained from the DNA. This repertoire shows roughly 1,000,000 clones, roughly 74% found once; its top ten account for 0.5% to 0.65%. This clone has only one observation. The V gene's germline CDR1 is GTSNPN and CDR2 SVGIG (reference sequence). Trimming left V 3 bases short and J 3 bases short, with 8 bases between. The CDR3 is made up of 12 amino acids.

Sequenced material: memory CD4+ T cells from PBMCs. Subset denoted: CD45RA-negative fraction. The chain combines TRBV30 with TRBJ1-2; the D gene is possibly TRBD1 (6 bases). This clonotype was sampled from a man younger than 30 in good health. Some clones in this sample may be carry-over from other donors' samples. CDR3 nucleotides: TGTGCCTGGAGGCCAGGGGACTATGGCTACACCTTC. Translating it yields CAWRPGDYGYTF.